Detailed here is one T cell receptor (beta chain). This sample stems from a study of blood T cell repertoires in COVID-19. Study-level information: Samples of COVID-19 (acute and convalescent) were obtained from the United States, Italy and Spain. PBMCs, B-cell-depleted T cells, or T cells were the source of the cDNA or gDNA that made up the material.

Trimming took off 5 bases at V and 4 bases at J, with 15 bases between the two ends. Germline V gives CDR1 MDHEN, CDR2 SYDVKM. This CDR3 has 15 residues. Original handling: Quantification of nucleated cells was approximated via reference gene primer amplification. TCRdb's table, derived via immunoSEQ multiplex PCR, lists solely in-frame clones and lacks some. From that table come the V and J calls and clone size; the DNA was used to work out D and trimming. The sample lists roughly 220,000 clones, around nine tenths seen once, with 3% in the top ten. The material sequenced was peripheral blood. This clonotype originated in a man between 60 and 75 years old with acute or convalescent COVID-19. The chain joins TRBV28 to TRBJ1-3; a weak D match, TRBD1 (5 bases). The CDR3 spells CASSPGLGGGNTIYF. The DNA of the CDR3 is TGTGCCAGCAGTCCGGGACTAGGAGGAGGAAACACCATATATTTT. Full variable domain (missing parts from reference TRBV28 and TRBJ1-3): DVKVTQSSRYLVKRTGEKVFLECVQDMDHENMFWYRQDPGLGLRLIYFSYDVKMKEKGDIPEGYSVSREKKERFSLILESASTNQTSMYLCASSPGLGGGNTIYFGEGSWLTVV.